This TCR beta chain was captured by sequencing in a study of blood T cell repertoires in COVID-19. Looking at the study overall: COVID-19 samples, acute and convalescent, were from the United States, Italy and Spain.

V trimming: 4 bases; J trimming: 6 bases; junction bases outside the gene matches: 4. Germline V CDR1 and CDR2: LGHNT, FRNRAP. This CDR3 comprises 14 residues. The assay was immunoSEQ multiplex PCR, and TCRdb's table has in-frame clones only and misses some. Of about 150,000 clones listed, around four fifths are singletons. Participants were placed into cohorts based on the clinical history they reported. Recovered status in Cohort 3 required two negative PCRs, clearance, or symptom resolution. The source is a woman in her thirties or forties who had recovered from COVID-19. This chain links TRBV12-5 with TRBJ1-2; TRBD1 matches 11 bases. What was sequenced was PBMCs or T cells enriched from blood (not recorded which). CDR3 bases: TGTGCTAGTGGTTCCGGGACAGGGGGGGATGGCTACACCTTC. This sequence encodes CASGSGTGGDGYTF.